The T cell receptor (beta chain) described here comes from a study of blood T cell dynamics during melanoma immunotherapy. Study information: Metastatic melanoma patients received first-line pembrolizumab or nivolumab plus ipilimumab.

The V segment lost 2 bases and the J segment 7 bases; nucleotides outside the gene matches: 4. CDR3 length: 13 residues. Germline CDR1 MDHEN, CDR2 SYDVKM. The repertoire was sequenced with immunoSEQ multiplex PCR; TCRdb's copy has only in-frame clones and lacks some. The data hold fewer than 15,000 clones, with about 90% observed a single time. Noted time point: pre-treatment baseline. The V gene is TRBV28, the J gene TRBJ2-7; 8 positions match TRBD2. This TCR derives from a human donor with melanoma. The sequences come from effector memory CD8+ T cells from blood, collected from a patient treated with checkpoint blockade. CDR3 region: CASSLAGGREQYF. CDR3 DNA sequence: TGTGCCAGCAGTTTAGCGGGAGGTCGAGAGCAGTACTTC.